This T cell receptor (beta chain) was documented in a study of CD8 T cells in Susac syndrome. An input of roughly 0.5 to 1 ug of RNA was subjected to reverse transcription using random hexamers. The authors amplified TCR beta CDR3 across 54 Vbeta and 13 Jbeta using immunoSEQ multiplex PCR. TCRdb ran MiXCR on the immunoSEQ multiplex PCR reads and lists one entry per CDR3 protein. The sample carries approximately 46,000 distinct CDR3 sequences, more than 85% recorded once. The CDR3 consists of 15 residues. CDR1 and CDR2 (germline): MGHRA, YSYEKL. Trimming removed 4 bases from V and 8 bases from J; junction bases left unmatched: 8.

Specimen: CD8+ T cells from PBMCs. This chain connects TRBV4-1 to TRBJ2-1; 10 bases align to TRBD1. This receptor was taken from a human donor in good health. CDR3 bases: TGCGCCAGCAGCCTCCGGGACAGGGGCGGTGATGAGCAGTTCTTC. Its protein is CASSLRDRGGDEQFF.